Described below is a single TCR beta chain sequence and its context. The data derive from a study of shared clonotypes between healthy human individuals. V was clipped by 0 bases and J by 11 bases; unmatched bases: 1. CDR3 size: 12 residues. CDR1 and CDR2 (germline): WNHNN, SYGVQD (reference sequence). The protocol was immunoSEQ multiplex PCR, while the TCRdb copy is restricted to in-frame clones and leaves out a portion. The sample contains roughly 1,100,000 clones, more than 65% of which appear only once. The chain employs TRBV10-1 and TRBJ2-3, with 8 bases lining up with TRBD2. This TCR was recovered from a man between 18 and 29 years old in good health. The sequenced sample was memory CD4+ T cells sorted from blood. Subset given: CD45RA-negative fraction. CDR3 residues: CASSESGTRQYF. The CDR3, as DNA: TGCGCCAGCAGTGAGTCCGGGACTAGGCAGTATTTT.